The present entry profiles one T cell receptor beta chain with its context. No antigen is known for it. One entry per CDR3 protein, without DNA, is what TCRdb gives after re-calling the 5' RACE reads. This sample contains around 380,000 distinct CDR3 sequences. The sample is drawn from a study of monozygotic twins with inflammatory bowel disease. Study-wide results and limits: Variability in patient repertoires may have come partly from differing immunosuppressive treatments. Distinction of different T cell subtypes was not possible. IBD patients exhibited fewer clonotypes shared with other individuals than healthy twins, particularly with disease activity.

The receptor was isolated from a human donor with ulcerative colitis or Crohn's disease, or a healthy co-twin of an affected twin (not recorded which). The sequenced sample was blood.

CDR3 loop: CASSVDPSGRSGELFF. The chain couples TRBV9 to TRBJ2-2; as DNA is missing, the TRBD2 call by TCRdb cannot be tested. CDR3 length: 16 residues. Germline CDR1 and CDR2: SGDLS and YYNGEE.